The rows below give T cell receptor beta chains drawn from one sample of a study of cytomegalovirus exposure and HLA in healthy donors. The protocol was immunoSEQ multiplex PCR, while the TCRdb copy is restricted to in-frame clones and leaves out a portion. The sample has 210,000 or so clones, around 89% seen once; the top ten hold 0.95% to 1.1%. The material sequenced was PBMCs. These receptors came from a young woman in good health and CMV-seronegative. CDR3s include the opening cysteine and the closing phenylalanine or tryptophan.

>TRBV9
CASSDRDGYTF
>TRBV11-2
CASSLDEQEYYGYTF
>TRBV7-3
CASRYTTANTGELFF
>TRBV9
CASSVAAANTEAFF
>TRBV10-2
CASSKTSGITYEQYF
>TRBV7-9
CASSRAGALYNEQFF
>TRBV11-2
CASSLDPAGDNSPLHF
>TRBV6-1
CASSDTHDTQYF
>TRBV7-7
CASSLGTGKGNEQFF
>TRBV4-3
CASSQSYVSPGELFF
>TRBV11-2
CASSPQTGTGEKLFF
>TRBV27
CAVRQGLRPFF
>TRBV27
CASSGLAGGPVTGELFF
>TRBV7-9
CASSHTTGVTYEQYF
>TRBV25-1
CASSDMTGGNGYTF
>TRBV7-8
CASSVPGQPYEQYF
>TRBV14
CASSSGPRVNEQYF
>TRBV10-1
CASVWDYSYNEQFF
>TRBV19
CASRSVAPDTQYF
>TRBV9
CASSGQGAAYYGYTF
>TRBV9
CASSAPNTGELFF
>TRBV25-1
CASSEFGRPLDGYTF
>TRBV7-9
CASSRGQGTSGELFF
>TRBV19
CASHGGTGYTF
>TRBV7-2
CASSPPNTGTRATQYF
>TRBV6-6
CASSSGQVVAYEQYF
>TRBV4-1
CASSLILAVDKNIQYF
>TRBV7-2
CASSSAWLAEMTYEQYF
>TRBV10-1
CASSDRLGQGGELFF
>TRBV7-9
CASSLETGRSGYTF
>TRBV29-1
CSVSGTGDYGYTF